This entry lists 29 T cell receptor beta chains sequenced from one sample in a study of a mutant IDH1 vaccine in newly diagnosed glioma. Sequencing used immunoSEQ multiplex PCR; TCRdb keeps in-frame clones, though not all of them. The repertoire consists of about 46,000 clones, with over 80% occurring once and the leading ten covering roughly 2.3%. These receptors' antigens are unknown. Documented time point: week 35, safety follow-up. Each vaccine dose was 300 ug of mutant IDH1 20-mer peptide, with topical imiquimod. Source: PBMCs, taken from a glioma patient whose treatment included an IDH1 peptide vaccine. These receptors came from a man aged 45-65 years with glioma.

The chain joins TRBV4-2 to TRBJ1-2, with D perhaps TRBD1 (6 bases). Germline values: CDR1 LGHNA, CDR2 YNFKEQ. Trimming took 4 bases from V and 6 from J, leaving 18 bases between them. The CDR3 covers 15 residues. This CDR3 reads CASSPPQPDRNGYTF. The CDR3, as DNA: TGTGCCAGCAGCCCGCCACAACCAGACAGGAATGGCTACACCTTC.

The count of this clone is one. The CDR3 DNA reads TGTGCCAGCAGCTCGGACAGGGAGGGCGAAAAACTGTTTTTT. This gives the protein CASSSDREGEKLFF. The V and J genes are TRBV7-9 and TRBJ1-4; TRBD1 matches at 8 bases. V lost 4 bases, J lost 8 bases, and 6 bases stayed unmatched. The CDR3 loop spans 14 amino acids. Germline loops: CDR1 SEHNR, CDR2 FQNEAQ (reference sequence). Supplemented by reference TRBV7-9 and TRBJ1-4, the full variable domain reads DTGVSQNPRHKITKRGQNVTFRCDPISEHNRLYWYRQTLGQGPEFLTYFQNEAQLEKSRLLSDRFSAERPKGSFSTLEIQRTEQGDSAMYLCASSSDREGEKLFFGSGTQLSVL.

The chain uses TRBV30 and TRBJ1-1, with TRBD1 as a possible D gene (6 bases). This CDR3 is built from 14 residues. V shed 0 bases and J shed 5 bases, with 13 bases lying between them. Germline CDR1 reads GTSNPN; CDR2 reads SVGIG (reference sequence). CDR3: CAWSVLGQFTEAFF. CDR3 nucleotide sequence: TGTGCCTGGAGTGTATTAGGACAGTTTACTGAAGCTTTCTTT.

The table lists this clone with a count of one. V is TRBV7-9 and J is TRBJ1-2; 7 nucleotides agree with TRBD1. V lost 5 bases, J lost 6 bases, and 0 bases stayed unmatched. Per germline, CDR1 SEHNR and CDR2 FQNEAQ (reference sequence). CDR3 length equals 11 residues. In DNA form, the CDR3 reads TGTGCCAGCAGCGGGACAGATGGCTACACCTTC. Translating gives CASSGTDGYTF.

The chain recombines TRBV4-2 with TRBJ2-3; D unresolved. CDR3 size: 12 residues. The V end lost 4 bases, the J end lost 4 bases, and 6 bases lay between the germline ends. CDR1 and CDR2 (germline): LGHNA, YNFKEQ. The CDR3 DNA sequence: TGTGCCAGCAGCCTAGCAGCAGATACGCAGTATTTT. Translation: CASSLAADTQYF.

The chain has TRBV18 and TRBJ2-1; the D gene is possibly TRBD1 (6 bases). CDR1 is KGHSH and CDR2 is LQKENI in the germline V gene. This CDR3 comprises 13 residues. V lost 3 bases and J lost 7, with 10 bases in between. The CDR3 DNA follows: TGTGCCAGCTCACCCGACAGGACGAATGAGCAGTTCTTC. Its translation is CASSPDRTNEQFF.

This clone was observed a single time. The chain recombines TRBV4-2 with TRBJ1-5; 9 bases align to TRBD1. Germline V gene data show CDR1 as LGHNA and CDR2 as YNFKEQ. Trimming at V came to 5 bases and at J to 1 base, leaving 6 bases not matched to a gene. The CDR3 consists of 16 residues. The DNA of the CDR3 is TGTGCCAGCAGCGGGACAGGGAGGATAAGCAATCAGCCCCAGCATTTT. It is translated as CASSGTGRISNQPQHF.

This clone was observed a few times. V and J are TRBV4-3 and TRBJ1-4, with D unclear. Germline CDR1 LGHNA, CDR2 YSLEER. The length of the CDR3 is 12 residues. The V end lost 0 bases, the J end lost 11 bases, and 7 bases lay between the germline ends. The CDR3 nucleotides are TGCGCCAGCAGCCAAGATTTTGCCAAACTGTTTTTT. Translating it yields CASSQDFAKLFF.

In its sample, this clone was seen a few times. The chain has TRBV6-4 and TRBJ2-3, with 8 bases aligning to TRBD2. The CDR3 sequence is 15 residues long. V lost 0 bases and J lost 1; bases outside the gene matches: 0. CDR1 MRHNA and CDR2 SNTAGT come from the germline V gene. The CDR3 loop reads CASSDSRGGTDTQYF. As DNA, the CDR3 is TGTGCCAGCAGTGACTCGCGGGGGGGCACAGATACGCAGTATTTT.

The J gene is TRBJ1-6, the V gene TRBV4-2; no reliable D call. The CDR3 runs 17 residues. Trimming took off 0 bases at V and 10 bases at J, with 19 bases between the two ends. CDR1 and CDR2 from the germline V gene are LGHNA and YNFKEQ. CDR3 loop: CASSQDVGDGFGSPLHF. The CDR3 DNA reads TGTGCCAGCAGCCAAGACGTCGGAGACGGGTTCGGGTCACCCCTCCACTTT.

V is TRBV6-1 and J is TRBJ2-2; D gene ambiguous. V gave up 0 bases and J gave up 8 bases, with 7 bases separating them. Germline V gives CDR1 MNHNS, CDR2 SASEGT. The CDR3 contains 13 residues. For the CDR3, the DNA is TGTGCCAGCAGTGAAGCGGGTGCTGGGGAGCTGTTTTTT. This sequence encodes CASSEAGAGELFF.

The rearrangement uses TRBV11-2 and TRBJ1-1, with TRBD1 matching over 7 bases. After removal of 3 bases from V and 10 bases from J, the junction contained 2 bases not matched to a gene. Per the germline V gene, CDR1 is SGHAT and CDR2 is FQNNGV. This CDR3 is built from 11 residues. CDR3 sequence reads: CASSFSGGAFF. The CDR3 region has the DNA TGTGCCAGCAGCTTTTCAGGGGGAGCTTTCTTT.

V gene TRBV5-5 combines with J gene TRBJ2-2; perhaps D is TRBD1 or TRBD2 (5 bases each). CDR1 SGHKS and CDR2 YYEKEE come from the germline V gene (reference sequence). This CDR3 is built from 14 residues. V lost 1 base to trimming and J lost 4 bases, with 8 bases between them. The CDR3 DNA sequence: TGTGCCAGCAGCTTGCCGGGGACCACCGGGGAGCTGTTTTTT. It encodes CASSLPGTTGELFF.

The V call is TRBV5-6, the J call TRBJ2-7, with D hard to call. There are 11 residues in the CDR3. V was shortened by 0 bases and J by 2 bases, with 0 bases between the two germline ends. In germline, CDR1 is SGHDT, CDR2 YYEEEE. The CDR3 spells CASSLAYEQYF. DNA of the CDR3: TGTGCCAGCAGCTTGGCCTACGAGCAGTACTTC.

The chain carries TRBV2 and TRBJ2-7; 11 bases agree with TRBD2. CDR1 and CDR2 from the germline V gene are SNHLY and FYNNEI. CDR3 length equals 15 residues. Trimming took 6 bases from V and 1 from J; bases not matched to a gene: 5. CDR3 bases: TGTGCCAGCAGGGTAGCGGGAGGGCCGTCCTACGAGCAGTACTTC. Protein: CASRVAGGPSYEQYF.

This CDR3 reads CASSQASILAGYSSTDTQYF. Written as DNA, the CDR3 is TGCGCCAGCAGCCAAGCGAGTATTCTAGCGGGCTACTCTAGCACAGATACGCAGTATTTT. The chain has TRBV4-1 and TRBJ2-3; 8 positions match TRBD2. The germline V gene has CDR1 MGHRA and CDR2 YSYEKL. V lost 1 base to trimming and J lost 0 bases; unmatched junction nucleotides: 15. The CDR3 consists of 20 residues.

CDR3: CSVEDPGPGQGSGNTIYF. The CDR3 nucleotides are TGCAGCGTTGAAGACCCCGGACCGGGACAGGGGTCTGGAAACACCATATATTTT. This chain uses TRBV29-1 with TRBJ1-3, with 10 bases fitting TRBD1. The J segment lost 1 base and the V segment lost 0 bases, leaving 9 bases of the junction unmatched. CDR3 length: 18 residues. Germline CDR1 is SQVTM and CDR2 is ANQGSEA.

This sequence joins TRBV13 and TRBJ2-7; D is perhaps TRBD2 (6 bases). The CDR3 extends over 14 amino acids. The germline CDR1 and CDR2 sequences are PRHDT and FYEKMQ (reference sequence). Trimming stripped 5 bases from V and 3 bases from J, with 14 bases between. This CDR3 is CASSQAGWSYEQYF. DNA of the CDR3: TGTGCCAGCAGCCAGGCGGGGTGGAGCTACGAGCAGTACTTC.

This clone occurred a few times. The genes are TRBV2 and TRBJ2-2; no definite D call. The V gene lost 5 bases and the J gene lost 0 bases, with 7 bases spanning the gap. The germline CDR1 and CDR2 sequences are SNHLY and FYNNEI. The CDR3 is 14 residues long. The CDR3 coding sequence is TGTGCCAGCAGTTACAGCTCGAACACCGGGGAGCTGTTTTTT. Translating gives CASSYSSNTGELFF.

In DNA form, the CDR3 reads TGTGCCAGCAGCGTAGGGGGACAGATCAATCAGCCCCAGCATTTT. It encodes CASSVGGQINQPQHF. J is TRBJ1-5 and V is TRBV9, with 7 bases aligning to TRBD1. Trimming at V came to 0 bases and at J to 3 bases, leaving 3 bases not matched to a gene. The CDR3 is 15 residues long. Germline V CDR1 and CDR2: SGDLS, YYNGEE. Combining the CDR3 with reference TRBV9 and TRBJ1-5 gives the whole variable domain DSGVTQTPKHLITATGQRVTLRCSPRSGDLSVYWYQQSLDQGLQFLIQYYNGEERAKGNILERFSAQQFPDLHSELNLSSLELGDSALYFCASSVGGQINQPQHFGDGTRLSIL.

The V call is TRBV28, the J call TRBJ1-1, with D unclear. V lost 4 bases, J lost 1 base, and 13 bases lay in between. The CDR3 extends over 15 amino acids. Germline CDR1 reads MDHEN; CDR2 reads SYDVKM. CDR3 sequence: CASSSHTGPNTEAFF. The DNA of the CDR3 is TGTGCCAGCAGTTCACACACCGGGCCGAACACTGAAGCTTTCTTT.

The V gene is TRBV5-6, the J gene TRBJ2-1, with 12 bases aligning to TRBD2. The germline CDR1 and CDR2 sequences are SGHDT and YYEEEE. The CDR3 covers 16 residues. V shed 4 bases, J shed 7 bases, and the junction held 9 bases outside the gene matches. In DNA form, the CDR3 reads TGTGCCAGCAGCCTCCGACTAGCGGGAGTGCTGAATGAGCAGTTCTTC. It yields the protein CASSLRLAGVLNEQFF.

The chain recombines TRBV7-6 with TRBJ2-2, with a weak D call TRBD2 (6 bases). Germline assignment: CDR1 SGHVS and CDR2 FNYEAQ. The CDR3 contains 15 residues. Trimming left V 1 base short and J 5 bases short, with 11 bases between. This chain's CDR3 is CASSLVGGATGELFF. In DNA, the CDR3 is TGTGCCAGCAGCTTAGTCGGCGGGGCTACCGGGGAGCTGTTTTTT.

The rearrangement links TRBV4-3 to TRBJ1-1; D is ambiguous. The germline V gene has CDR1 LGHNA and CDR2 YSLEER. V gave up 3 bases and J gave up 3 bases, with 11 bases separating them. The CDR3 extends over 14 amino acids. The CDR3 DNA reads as TGCGCCAGCAGCCAGTTACCCGGGGACACTGAAGCTTTCTTT. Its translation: CASSQLPGDTEAFF.

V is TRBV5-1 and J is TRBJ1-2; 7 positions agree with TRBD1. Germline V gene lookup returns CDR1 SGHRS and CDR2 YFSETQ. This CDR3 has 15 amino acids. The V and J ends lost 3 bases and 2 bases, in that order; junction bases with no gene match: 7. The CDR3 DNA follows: TGCGCCAGCAGCTCGGGGGGACAGACGAACTATGGCTACACCTTC. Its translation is CASSSGGQTNYGYTF.

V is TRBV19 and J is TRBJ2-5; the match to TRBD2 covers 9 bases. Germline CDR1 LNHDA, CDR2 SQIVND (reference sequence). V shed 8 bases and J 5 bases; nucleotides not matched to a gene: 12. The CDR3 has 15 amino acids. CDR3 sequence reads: CASGSFAGGPETQYF. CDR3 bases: TGTGCCAGTGGATCTTTCGCGGGAGGGCCGGAGACCCAGTACTTC. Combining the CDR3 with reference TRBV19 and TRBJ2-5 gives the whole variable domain DGGITQSPKYLFRKEGQNVTLSCEQNLNHDAMYWYRQDPGQGLRLIYYSQIVNDFQKGDIAEGYSVSREKKESFPLTVTSAQKNPTAFYLCASGSFAGGPETQYFGPGTRLLVL.

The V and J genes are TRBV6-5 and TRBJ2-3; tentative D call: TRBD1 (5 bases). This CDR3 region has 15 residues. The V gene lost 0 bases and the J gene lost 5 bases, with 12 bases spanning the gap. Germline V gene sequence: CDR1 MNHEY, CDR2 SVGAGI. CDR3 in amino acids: CASSYSHGAGDTQYF. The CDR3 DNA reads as TGTGCCAGCAGTTACTCGCATGGGGCAGGAGATACGCAGTATTTT.

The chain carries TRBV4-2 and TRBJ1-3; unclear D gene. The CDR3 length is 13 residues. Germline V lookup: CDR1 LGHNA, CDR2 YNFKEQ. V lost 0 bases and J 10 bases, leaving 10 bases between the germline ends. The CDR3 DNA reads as TGTGCCAGCAGCCAAGACTATCCGGATACCATATATTTT. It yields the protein CASSQDYPDTIYF.

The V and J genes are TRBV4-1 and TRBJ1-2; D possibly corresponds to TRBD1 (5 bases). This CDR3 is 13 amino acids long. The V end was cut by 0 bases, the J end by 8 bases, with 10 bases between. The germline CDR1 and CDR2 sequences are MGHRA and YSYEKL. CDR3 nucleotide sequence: TGCGCCAGCAGCCAAGATAGCGGGGGAGGCTACACCTTC. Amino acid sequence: CASSQDSGGGYTF.